This TCR beta chain was documented in a study of CD8 T cells in Susac syndrome. Study details: Patients with Susac syndrome had blood drawn and were at that point therapy-naive, on corticosteroids, or on intravenous immunoglobulin alone.

Sequencing targeted TCR beta in blood CD8+ and CD4+ T cells. The CDR3 spans 15 residues. Trimming removed 5 bases at V and 4 bases at J, with 17 bases between. Germline-derived CDR1 and CDR2 are SGHTA and FQGNSA. Reverse transcription of roughly 0.45 to 1 ug RNA used random hexamers. Amplification of TCR beta CDR3 spanned 54 Vbeta and 13 Jbeta via immunoSEQ multiplex PCR. TCRdb used MiXCR to reprocess the immunoSEQ multiplex PCR reads, holding one entry per CDR3 protein. The data show tens of thousands of distinct CDR3 sequences, about 94% seen once. V and J are TRBV7-2 and TRBJ1-2, with D tentatively TRBD1 (6 bases). The source is a human donor with Susac syndrome. Material for sequencing was CD4+ T cells from PBMCs. The DNA for the CDR3 is TGTGCCAGCAGCCAAAGGGAGCACAGGGTCTATGGCTACACCTTC. Protein product: CASSQREHRVYGYTF.